The clone carrying this TCR beta chain came up a few times. Its specificity is unknown. This sample is drawn from a study of identical twins. Findings and caveats of the study: Cross-sectional statistics underpinned the conclusions; the same donors were not followed.

MiXCR, run by TCRdb on the 5' RACE reads, gives a single entry per CDR3 protein. The profile shows 1.5 million to 2 million distinct CDR3 sequences, under 35% of them singletons. This CDR3 is built from 17 residues. V was clipped by 0 bases and J by 0 bases; unmatched bases: 6. Germline CDR1 is SGHDN and CDR2 is FVKESK. Sequenced: cord blood. The gene calls are TRBV14 and TRBJ2-3, with 7 bases fitting TRBD2. This TCR came from a newborn girl in good health. CDR3 sequence: CASSQDWLAESTDTQYF. For the CDR3, the DNA is TGTGCCAGCAGCCAAGATTGGCTAGCGGAGAGCACAGATACGCAGTATTTT.